This T cell receptor beta chain stems from a study of blood T cell repertoires in COVID-19. TCRdb keeps only in-frame clones here, not all; method: immunoSEQ multiplex PCR. This sample has approximately 150,000 clones, with roughly 93% found just once. The V gene's germline CDR1 is ENHRY and CDR2 SYGVKD. CDR3 length: 13 amino acids. V lost 7 bases to trimming and J lost 13 bases; unmatched junction nucleotides: 14. The chain carries TRBV10-3 and TRBJ2-7; 9 nucleotides agree with TRBD1. The sequence came from a man aged 18 to 35 with COVID-19, enrolled during active disease. Specimen: peripheral blood. CDR3 region: CAITQTGDRGIYF. CDR3 DNA: TGTGCCATCACCCAAACCGGCGACAGGGGGATCTACTTC.